This T cell receptor (beta chain) was obtained from a study of blood T cell repertoires in COVID-19. The method was immunoSEQ multiplex PCR; TCRdb's version includes in-frame clones alone and lacks a portion of them. Of some 50,000 clones listed, about 90% were seen once; the top ten hold roughly 3.5%. The junction had 4 bases not matched to a gene; V was cut back by 5 bases and J by 3 bases. The germline V gene has CDR1 SEHNR and CDR2 FQNEAQ (reference sequence). There are 16 residues in the CDR3. The sequencing sample was made of peripheral blood. The rearrangement uses TRBV7-9 and TRBJ2-3; 14 bases are a match to TRBD2. The source is a human donor in a cohort sampled during active COVID-19. Here the CDR3 reads CASSPGTSGRTDTQYF. Here the CDR3 DNA reads TGTGCCAGCAGCCCGGGGACTAGCGGGAGAACAGATACGCAGTATTTT.